This T cell receptor beta chain was sequenced in a study of human T cells and chemical hapten exposure. Study-wide background: The cohort included alopecia areata under or over 50% scalp, totalis and universalis.

The J segment lost 9 bases and the V segment lost 5 bases, leaving 15 bases of the junction unmatched. CDR3 size: 17 residues. Indicated time point: patch test 2, 6 weeks after DPC sensitization. Described treatment: therapeutic diphenylcyclopropenone sensitization with weekly scalp DPC. Study results and limitations: Counts of TCRs above 1 in 1000 frequency stayed unchanged with DPC sensitization. The immune response of these alopecia patients might not match healthy individuals'.

Only a few counts were recorded for this clonotype. Its matching antigen is unknown. In the original workflow: A per-sample median of around 100,000 TCRs was observed, with a range of about 20,000 to 700,000. TCRdb processed the RACE reads anew with MiXCR; each CDR3 protein has one entry. None of the V and J calls come from the authors' own analysis; TCRdb made them. Of some 99,000 distinct CDR3 sequences in the sample, 9% to 9.5% were seen once. V usage is TRBV12-3 or TRBV12-4 and J usage is TRBJ2-1; TRBD2 agrees at 11 bases. The starting material was whole blood, obtained in connection with sensitization to the hapten diphenylcyclopropenone (DPC). The origin of this receptor is a woman aged 40-49 years with alopecia areata. Some clones in this sample may be carry-over from other donors' samples. The CDR3 spells CASSDIWASGGRGEQFF. DNA for the CDR3: TGTGCCAGCAGTGACATCTGGGCTAGCGGGGGGCGGGGTGAGCAGTTCTTC.